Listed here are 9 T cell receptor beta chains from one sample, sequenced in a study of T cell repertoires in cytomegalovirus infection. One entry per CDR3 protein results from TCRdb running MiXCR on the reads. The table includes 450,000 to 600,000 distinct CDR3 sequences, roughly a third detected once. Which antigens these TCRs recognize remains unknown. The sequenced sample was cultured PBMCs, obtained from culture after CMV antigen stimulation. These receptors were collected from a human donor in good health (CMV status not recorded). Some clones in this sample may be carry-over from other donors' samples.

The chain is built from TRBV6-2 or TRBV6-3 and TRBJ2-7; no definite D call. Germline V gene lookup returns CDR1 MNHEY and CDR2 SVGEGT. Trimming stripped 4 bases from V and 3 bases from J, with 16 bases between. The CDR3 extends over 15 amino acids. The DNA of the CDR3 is TGTGCCAGCAGTTTGGACCCAACAAACCGCTACGAGCAGTACTTC. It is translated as CASSLDPTNRYEQYF.

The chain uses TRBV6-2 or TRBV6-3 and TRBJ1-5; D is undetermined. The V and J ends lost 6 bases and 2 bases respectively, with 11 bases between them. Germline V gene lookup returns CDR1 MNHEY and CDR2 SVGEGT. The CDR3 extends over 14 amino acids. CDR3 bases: TGTGCCAGCAGAAGCTACGTTGGCAATCAGCCCCAGCATTTT. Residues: CASRSYVGNQPQHF.

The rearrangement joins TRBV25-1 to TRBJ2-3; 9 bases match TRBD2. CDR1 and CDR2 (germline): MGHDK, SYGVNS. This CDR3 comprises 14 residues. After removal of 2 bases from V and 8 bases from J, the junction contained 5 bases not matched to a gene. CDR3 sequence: CASSELAGFGTQYF. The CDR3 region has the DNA TGTGCCAGCAGTGAACTAGCGGGATTCGGTACGCAGTATTTT.

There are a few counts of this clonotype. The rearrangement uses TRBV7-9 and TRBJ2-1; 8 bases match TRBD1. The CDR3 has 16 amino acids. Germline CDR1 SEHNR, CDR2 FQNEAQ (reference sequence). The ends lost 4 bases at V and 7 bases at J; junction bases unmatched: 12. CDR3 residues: CASSYTLRTGRNEQFF. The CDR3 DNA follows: TGTGCCAGCAGCTATACCCTTCGGACAGGGAGAAATGAGCAGTTCTTC.

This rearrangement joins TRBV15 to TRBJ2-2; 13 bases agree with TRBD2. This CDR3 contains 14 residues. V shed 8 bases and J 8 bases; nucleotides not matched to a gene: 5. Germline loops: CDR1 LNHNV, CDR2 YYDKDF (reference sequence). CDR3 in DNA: TGTGCCACCGGACTAGCGGGAGCTAAAGGGGAGCTGTTTTTT. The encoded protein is CATGLAGAKGELFF.

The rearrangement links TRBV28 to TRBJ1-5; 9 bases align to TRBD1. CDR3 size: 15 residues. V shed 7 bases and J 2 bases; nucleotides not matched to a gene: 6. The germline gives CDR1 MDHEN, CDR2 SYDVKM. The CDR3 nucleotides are TGTGCCAGCACCCCACAGGGGGCCGGCAATCAGCCCCAGCATTTT. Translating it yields CASTPQGAGNQPQHF.

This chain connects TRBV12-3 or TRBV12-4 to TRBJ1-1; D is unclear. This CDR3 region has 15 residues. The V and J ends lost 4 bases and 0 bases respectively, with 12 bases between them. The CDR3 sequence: CASSWTRALNTEAFF. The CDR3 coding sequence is TGTGCCAGCAGTTGGACCCGGGCCTTGAACACTGAAGCTTTCTTT.

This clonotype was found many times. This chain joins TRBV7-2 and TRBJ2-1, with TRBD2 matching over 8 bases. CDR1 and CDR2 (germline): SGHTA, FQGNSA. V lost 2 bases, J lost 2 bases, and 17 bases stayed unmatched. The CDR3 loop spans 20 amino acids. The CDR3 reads CASSLWGPVEGGRTYNEQFF. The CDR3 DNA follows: TGTGCCAGCAGCTTATGGGGCCCGGTGGAGGGCGGGAGGACCTACAATGAGCAGTTCTTC.

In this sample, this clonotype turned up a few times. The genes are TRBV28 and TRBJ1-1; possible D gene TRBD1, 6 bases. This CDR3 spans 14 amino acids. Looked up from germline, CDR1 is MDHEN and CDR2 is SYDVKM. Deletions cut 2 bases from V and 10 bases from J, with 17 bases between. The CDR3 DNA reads TGTGCCAGCAGTTTAATTGAAGTACAGGGTCCAGCTTTCTTT. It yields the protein CASSLIEVQGPAFF.